This paragraph covers one TCR beta chain sequence. This entry belongs to a study of blood T cell repertoires in COVID-19. Study-wide background: Donors in the United States, Italy and Spain gave samples during acute or convalescent COVID-19. PBMCs, B-cell-depleted T cells, or T cells were the source of the cDNA or gDNA that made up the material.

The assay was immunoSEQ multiplex PCR, and TCRdb's table has in-frame clones only and misses some. The sample records 200,000 to 250,000 clones, roughly nine tenths being singletons. V trimming: 1 base; J trimming: 5 bases; junction bases outside the gene matches: 6. Germline lookup yields CDR1 LGHDT and CDR2 YNNKEL (reference sequence). This CDR3 contains 16 residues. This TCR was recovered from a man aged 60-69 years with acute or convalescent COVID-19. The chain couples TRBV3-1 (or the pseudogene TRBV3-2) to TRBJ2-5; 11 nucleotides line up with TRBD2. The specimen was peripheral blood. The CDR3: CASSQGTSGSTETQYF. For the CDR3, the DNA is TGTGCCAGCAGCCAAGGCACTAGCGGGAGTACTGAGACCCAGTACTTC.